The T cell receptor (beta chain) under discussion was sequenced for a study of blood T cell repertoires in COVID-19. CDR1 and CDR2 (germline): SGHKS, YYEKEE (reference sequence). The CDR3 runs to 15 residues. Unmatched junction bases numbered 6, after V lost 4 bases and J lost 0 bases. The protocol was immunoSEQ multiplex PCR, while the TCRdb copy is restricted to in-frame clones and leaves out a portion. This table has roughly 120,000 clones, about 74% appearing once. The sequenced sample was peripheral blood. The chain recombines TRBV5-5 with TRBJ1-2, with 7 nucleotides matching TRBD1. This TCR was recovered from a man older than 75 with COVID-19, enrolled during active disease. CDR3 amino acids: CASSVTGETNYGYTF. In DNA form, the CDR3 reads TGTGCCAGCAGCGTAACAGGGGAAACTAACTATGGCTACACCTTC.